The TCR beta chain described here comes from a study of blood T cell repertoires in COVID-19. V lost 3 bases to trimming and J lost 3 bases, with 16 bases between them. Per the germline V gene, CDR1 is SGDLS and CDR2 is YYNGEE. The length of the CDR3 is 15 residues. Repertoires were generated with immunoSEQ multiplex PCR, while TCRdb's copy carries only in-frame clones and drops some. Among 200,000 or so clones listed, about 87% were seen once. The source is a woman aged 30 to 39 who had recovered from COVID-19. The chain recombines TRBV9 with TRBJ2-7; D uncertain. Sequencing was performed on PBMCs or T cells enriched from blood (not recorded which). The CDR3 region is CASSASSSRDYEQYF. The CDR3 DNA sequence: TGTGCCAGCAGCGCAAGTAGTAGTAGAGACTACGAGCAGTACTTC. The full variable domain, rest sourced from reference TRBV9 and TRBJ2-7, is DSGVTQTPKHLITATGQRVTLRCSPRSGDLSVYWYQQSLDQGLQFLIQYYNGEERAKGNILERFSAQQFPDLHSELNLSSLELGDSALYFCASSASSSRDYEQYFGPGTRLTVT.